The 18 T cell receptor beta chains presented below share a single source sample, sequenced in a study of shared clonotypes between healthy human individuals (dated by TCRdb to about 2020). Library construction relied on the immunoSEQ multiplex PCR assay. TCRdb stores this immuneACCESS table with in-frame sequences only. Part of the clones is absent; in the studies checked, under half of the shortfall reflects unresolved V genes, and no reason is known for the rest. A total of around 700,000 clones appear in this sample, around 73% of them only once. Around 1.7% of the sample comes from the top ten. Sequenced sample: memory CD4+ T cells sorted from blood. Taken with the paper, the label for cell subset or site translates to: CD45RA-negative fraction. The receptors stem from a woman in her 30s in good health.

This sequence joins TRBV2 and TRBJ2-1; the D gene could be TRBD1 or TRBD2 (5 bases each). CDR1 is SNHLY, CDR2 FYNNEI, per germline. Trimming cost V 3 bases and J 9 bases, with 12 bases left between them. This CDR3 comprises 13 residues. The CDR3 loop is CASSERGRGEQFF. The CDR3 nucleotides are TGTGCCAGCAGTGAGAGGGGACGCGGTGAGCAGTTCTTC.

The chain has TRBV30 and TRBJ1-2, with 10 bases identical to TRBD1. J lost 8 bases, V lost 7 bases, and 4 bases had no gene match. This CDR3 has 11 residues. Germline CDR1 GTSNPN, CDR2 SVGIG (reference sequence). For the CDR3, the DNA is TGTGCCTTGGGGACAGGGGAAGGCTACACCTTC. Translation gives CALGTGEGYTF.

The chain is built from TRBV27 and TRBJ2-2; the D call may be TRBD1 or TRBD2 (5 bases each). V shed 1 base and J shed 4 bases, with 16 bases lying between them. The germline gives CDR1 MNHEY, CDR2 SMNVEV (reference sequence). The CDR3 runs to 17 residues. This CDR3 is CASSLFVGDDGTGELFF. The CDR3 nucleotides are TGTGCCAGCAGTTTATTCGTCGGGGACGATGGCACCGGGGAGCTGTTTTTT.

V is TRBV28 and J is TRBJ1-4, with a tentative D call TRBD1 (6 bases). V was clipped by 3 bases and J by 0 bases, with 8 bases between them. The germline V gene encodes CDR1 MDHEN and CDR2 SYDVKM. The CDR3 runs 15 residues. CDR3 residues: CASSFRGATNEKLFF. CDR3 in DNA: TGTGCCAGCAGTTTTAGGGGGGCAACTAATGAAAAACTGTTTTTT. The full variable domain, its missing parts supplied by reference TRBV28 and TRBJ1-4, is DVKVTQSSRYLVKRTGEKVFLECVQDMDHENMFWYRQDPGLGLRLIYFSYDVKMKEKGDIPEGYSVSREKKERFSLILESASTNQTSMYLCASSFRGATNEKLFFGSGTQLSVL.

Turning to this clone: Other DNA sequences in the sample encode the same CDR3. The chain employs TRBV18 and TRBJ2-5; maybe TRBD1 (7 bases). Germline V gene lookup returns CDR1 KGHSH and CDR2 LQKENI. This CDR3 region has 13 residues. V gave up 3 bases and J gave up 4 bases, with 9 bases separating them. CDR3 region: CASSPQGGETQYF. The DNA of the CDR3 is TGTGCCAGCTCACCTCAGGGGGGAGAGACCCAGTACTTC.

The chain couples TRBV5-4 to TRBJ2-7, with 7 bases lining up with TRBD1. This CDR3 region has 13 residues. Germline V gene data show CDR1 as SGHNT and CDR2 as YYREEE (reference sequence). J gave up 5 bases and V 4 bases, and 6 bases lay outside the gene matches. In DNA, the CDR3 is TGTGCCAGCAGCATCGACAGGGTCAACGAGCAGTACTTC. Translating it yields CASSIDRVNEQYF.

This chain joins TRBV10-1 and TRBJ2-1; TRBD2 matches 10 bases. The V and J ends lost 4 bases and 4 bases, in that order; junction bases with no gene match: 7. CDR1 WNHNN and CDR2 SYGVQD come from the germline V gene (reference sequence). CDR3 length: 16 residues. CDR3 amino acids: CASSAGVLAGYNEQFF. In DNA form, the CDR3 reads TGCGCCAGCAGTGCGGGGGTACTAGCGGGGTACAATGAGCAGTTCTTC.

The rearrangement joins TRBV29-1 to TRBJ2-7; TRBD1 agrees at 8 bases. The CDR3 loop spans 14 amino acids. CDR1 and CDR2 from the germline V gene are SQVTM and ANQGSEA. After removal of 0 bases from V and 5 bases from J, the junction contained 6 bases not matched to a gene. CDR3 in amino acids: CSVEDYDRGDEQYF. In DNA form, the CDR3 reads TGCAGCGTTGAAGATTACGACAGGGGTGACGAGCAGTACTTC.

The V and J genes are TRBV9 and TRBJ1-1, with D perhaps matching TRBD1 (5 bases). Per germline, CDR1 SGDLS and CDR2 YYNGEE. There are 13 residues in the CDR3. Trimming removed 4 bases at V and 3 bases at J, with 10 bases between. CDR3 bases: TGTGCCAGCAGCACCGACAGAGACACTGAAGCTTTCTTT. This encodes CASSTDRDTEAFF.

Details on this clone: Other DNA variants within this sample encode the same CDR3. This chain connects TRBV29-1 to TRBJ1-1; 12 bases are shared with TRBD1. Germline CDR1 is SQVTM and CDR2 is ANQGSEA. The CDR3 has 13 residues. Trimming cost V 5 bases and J 5 bases; bases outside gene matches: 3. The CDR3 region has the DNA TGCAGCGTTTGGGACAGGGGGCGGACTGAAGCTTTCTTT. Protein sequence: CSVWDRGRTEAFF.

The chain recombines TRBV20-1 with TRBJ2-5, with D maybe TRBD2 (5 bases). This CDR3 is 11 amino acids long. The V end was cut by 0 bases, the J end by 11 bases, with 10 bases between. Germline V gives CDR1 DFQATT, CDR2 SNEGSKA (reference sequence). The CDR3 DNA reads TGCAGTGCTAGAGACTTCTGGGAGCAGTACTTC. This sequence encodes CSARDFWEQYF.

This chain links TRBV7-9 with TRBJ2-5; D not certain. Trimming removed 5 bases at V and 4 bases at J, with 11 bases between. The CDR3 consists of 13 residues. The germline gives CDR1 SEHNR, CDR2 FQNEAQ (reference sequence). The CDR3 reads CASSRVGLETQYF. In DNA form, the CDR3 reads TGTGCCAGCAGCAGAGTTGGGTTAGAGACCCAGTACTTC.

This clone has only a few counts. The chain uses TRBV28 and TRBJ1-4; a possible D gene is TRBD1 (5 bases). Germline V gives CDR1 MDHEN, CDR2 SYDVKM. The V end lost 6 bases, the J end lost 1 base, and 9 bases lay between the germline ends. The CDR3 covers 14 residues. This CDR3 reads CASRRQQTNEKLFF. CDR3 nucleotides: TGTGCCAGCAGAAGACAGCAAACTAATGAAAAACTGTTTTTT.

V usage is TRBV23-1 and J usage is TRBJ2-7, with 7 bases lining up with TRBD1. TRBV23-1 is known as an ORF, though its function is uncertain. Trimming cost V 6 bases and J 1 base; bases outside gene matches: 6. The CDR3 extends over 14 amino acids. Here the CDR3 reads CASRTGTVSYEQYF. DNA for the CDR3: TGCGCCAGCAGAACCGGGACAGTGTCCTACGAGCAGTACTTC.

This chain uses TRBV9 with TRBJ1-2, with D possibly TRBD1 on 6 matching bases. Germline assignment: CDR1 SGDLS and CDR2 YYNGEE. V was pared by 3 bases and J by 4 bases, with 16 bases between. CDR3 length: 15 amino acids. CDR3 amino acids: CASSGGEGTLYGYTF. CDR3 sequence (DNA): TGTGCCAGCAGCGGGGGTGAAGGGACACTCTATGGCTACACCTTC.

The V and J genes are TRBV29-1 and TRBJ1-1; D possibly corresponds to TRBD1 (6 bases). CDR3 length equals 13 residues. The V gene lost 4 bases and the J gene lost 1 base, with 10 bases spanning the gap. Per the germline V gene, CDR1 is SQVTM and CDR2 is ANQGSEA. In DNA form, the CDR3 reads TGCAGCGTTGTTCCGGGGGCGAACACTGAAGCTTTCTTT. It yields the protein CSVVPGANTEAFF.

This clone was counted a single time. This chain joins TRBV6-1 and TRBJ1-2; D may be TRBD1 (5 bases). V shed 3 bases and J shed 5 bases, with 16 bases lying between them. CDR1 and CDR2 (germline): MNHNS, SASEGT. The CDR3 is 15 amino acids. The CDR3 sequence: CASSDLKGLLYGYTF. The CDR3 nucleotides are TGTGCCAGCAGTGATTTGAAGGGGTTATTGTATGGCTACACCTTC.

The V gene is TRBV7-8, the J gene TRBJ2-1; no reliable D call. CDR3 size: 13 residues. Per germline, CDR1 SGHVS and CDR2 FQNEAQ. The V end was cut by 1 base, the J end by 1 base, with 2 bases between. CDR3 residues: CASSLESYNEQFF. In DNA, the CDR3 is TGTGCCAGCAGCTTAGAGTCCTACAATGAGCAGTTCTTC.